Sequencing of this TCR beta chain was carried out in a study of neurological immune-mediated disorders. Germline CDR1 reads SGDLS; CDR2 reads YYNGEE. The length of the CDR3 is 17 residues. Trimming pared 0 bases from V and 5 bases from J, leaving 20 bases between. The study, taken as a whole, reports: One related-CDR3 cluster, found by phylogenetic grouping, held repertoires of 18 of 34 multiple sclerosis patients and is a possible signature. Among expanded clones, no CDR3 amino acid sequences were shared across subjects, a pattern suggesting private repertoires in all groups.

TCRdb recomputed calls from the 5' RACE reads with MiXCR, one row per CDR3 protein. In the table there are about 19,000 distinct CDR3 sequences, about 2.6% of which are singletons. From 2 million PBMCs stored at -80 C, the unsorted libraries were generated. This clonotype came up a few times. Its specificity is unknown. J is TRBJ2-5 and V is TRBV9; possible D gene TRBD1, 7 bases. Sequencing was done on a sample of PBMCs. The source of this sequence is a woman between 18 and 29 years old with multiple sclerosis. This CDR3 is CASSVGTRGEVKETQYF. CDR3 coding DNA: TGTGCCAGCAGCGTAGGAACCAGGGGGGAAGTGAAGGAGACCCAGTACTTC. Using reference TRBV9 and TRBJ2-5 for the parts outside the CDR3, the full variable domain is DSGVTQTPKHLITATGQRVTLRCSPRSGDLSVYWYQQSLDQGLQFLIQYYNGEERAKGNILERFSAQQFPDLHSELNLSSLELGDSALYFCASSVGTRGEVKETQYFGPGTRLLVL.